This T cell receptor beta chain is drawn from a study of T cells in Graves' hyperthyroidism and ophthalmopathy. This CDR3 contains 12 residues. Germline loops: CDR1 DFQATT, CDR2 SNEGSKA (reference sequence). The V and J ends lost 6 bases and 11 bases respectively, with 16 bases between them. The TCR beta CDR3 regions underwent amplification using RNA transcripts as the source. HTBI primers were used for first-round RT-PCR of the TCR CDR3. From the multiplex PCR reads, TCRdb called clonotypes with MiXCR, one entry per CDR3 protein. Of hundreds of thousands of distinct CDR3 sequences detected, about 45% appear once; the ten largest clones hold more than 7%.

The clonotype comes from an adult man with Graves' disease, either hyperthyroidism or ophthalmopathy (not recorded which). V gene TRBV20-1 combines with J gene TRBJ1-4, with D perhaps matching TRBD1 (5 bases). The sequencing input was peripheral blood or thyroid tissue (not recorded which). CDR3: CSAVAGRDKLFF. In nucleotides, the CDR3 is TGCAGTGCCGTCGCGGGACGAGACAAACTGTTTTTT.